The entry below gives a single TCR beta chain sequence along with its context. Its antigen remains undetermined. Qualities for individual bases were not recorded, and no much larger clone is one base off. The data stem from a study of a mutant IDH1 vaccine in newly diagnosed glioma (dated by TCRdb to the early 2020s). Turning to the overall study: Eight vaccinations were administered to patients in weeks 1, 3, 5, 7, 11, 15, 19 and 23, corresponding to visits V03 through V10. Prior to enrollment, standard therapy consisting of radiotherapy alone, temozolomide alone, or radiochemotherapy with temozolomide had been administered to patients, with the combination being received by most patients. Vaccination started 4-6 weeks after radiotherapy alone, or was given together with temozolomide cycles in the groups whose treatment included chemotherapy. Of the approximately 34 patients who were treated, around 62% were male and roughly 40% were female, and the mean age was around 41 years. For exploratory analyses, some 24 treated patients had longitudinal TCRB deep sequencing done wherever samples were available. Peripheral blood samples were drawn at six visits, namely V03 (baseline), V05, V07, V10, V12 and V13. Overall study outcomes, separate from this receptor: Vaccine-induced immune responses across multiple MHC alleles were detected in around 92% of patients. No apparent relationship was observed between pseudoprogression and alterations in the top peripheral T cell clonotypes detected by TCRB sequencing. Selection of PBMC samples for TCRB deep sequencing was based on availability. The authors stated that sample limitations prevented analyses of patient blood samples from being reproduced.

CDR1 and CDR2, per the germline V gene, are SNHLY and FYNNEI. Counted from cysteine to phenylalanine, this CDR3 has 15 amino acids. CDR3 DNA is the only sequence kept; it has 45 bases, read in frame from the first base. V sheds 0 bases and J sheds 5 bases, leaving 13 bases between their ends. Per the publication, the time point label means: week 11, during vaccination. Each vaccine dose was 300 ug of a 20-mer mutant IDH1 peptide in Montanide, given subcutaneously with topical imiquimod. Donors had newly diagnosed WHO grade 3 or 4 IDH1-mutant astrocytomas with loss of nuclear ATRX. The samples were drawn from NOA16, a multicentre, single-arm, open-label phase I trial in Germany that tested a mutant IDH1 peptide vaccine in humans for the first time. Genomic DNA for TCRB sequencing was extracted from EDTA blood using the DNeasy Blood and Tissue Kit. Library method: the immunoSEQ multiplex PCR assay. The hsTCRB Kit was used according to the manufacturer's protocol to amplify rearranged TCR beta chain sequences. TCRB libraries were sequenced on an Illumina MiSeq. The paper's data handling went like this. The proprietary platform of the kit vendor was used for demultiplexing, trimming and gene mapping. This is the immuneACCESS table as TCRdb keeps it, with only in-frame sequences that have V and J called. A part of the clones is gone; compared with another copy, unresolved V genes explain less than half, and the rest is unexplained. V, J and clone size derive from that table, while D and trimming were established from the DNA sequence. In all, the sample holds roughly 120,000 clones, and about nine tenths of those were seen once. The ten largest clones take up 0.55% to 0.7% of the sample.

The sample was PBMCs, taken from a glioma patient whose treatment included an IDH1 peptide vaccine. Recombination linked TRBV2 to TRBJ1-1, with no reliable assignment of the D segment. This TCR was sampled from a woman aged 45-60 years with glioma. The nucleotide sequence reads TGTGCCAGCAGTGAAGCTAGAGGGTATGGAACTGAAGCTTTCTTT. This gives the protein CASSEARGYGTEAFF.